The rows below give T cell receptor beta chains drawn from one sample of a study of OX40 agonist ivuxolimab in advanced cancers. Clones were sequenced by immunoSEQ multiplex PCR, and TCRdb holds only the in-frame ones, with some missing. The sample carries some 17,000 clones, roughly 89% recorded once. Specimen: CD4+ or CD8+ T cells sorted from blood, collected in a trial of the OX40 agonist ivuxolimab. These receptors came from an adult with an advanced solid tumor such as melanoma, head and neck, liver or kidney cancer. CDR3s include the opening cysteine and the closing phenylalanine or tryptophan. Each record gives: V gene, clone size, D gene, J gene, CDR3 DNA, CDR3 protein. The D gene is left open where the match is weak. Size is stated for part of the rows, as once, few or many counts, or as a class when the clone is expanded.

TRBV27	NA	TRBD2	TRBJ2-7	TGTGCCAGCAGTTTTTCTCCTAGCGGGGCCTACGAGCAGTACTTC	CASSFSPSGAYEQYF
TRBV11-3	NA	TRBD2	TRBJ2-7	TGTGCCAGCAGCTTAGATGATTACGGAGCGGGAGTGCAGGACGAGCAGTACTTC	CASSLDDYGAGVQDEQYF
TRBV28	NA	NA	TRBJ2-7	TGTGCCAGCGGTGGTCGGAGGGCCCCTTACGAGCAGTACTTC	CASGGRRAPYEQYF
TRBV15	once	TRBD2	TRBJ2-6	TGTGCCACCAGCGAGACTAGCGGGTCTGGGGCCAACGTCCTGACTTTC	CATSETSGSGANVLTF
TRBV11-3	NA	NA	TRBJ2-7	TGTGCCAGCAGCCCCGGGACTGGGGGCCACGAGCAGTACTTC	CASSPGTGGHEQYF
TRBV19	NA	NA	TRBJ2-1	TGTGCCAGTAGTATCGGAACTAACTCCTACAATGAGCAGTTCTTC	CASSIGTNSYNEQFF
TRBV4-1	NA	NA	TRBJ1-2	TGCGCCAGCAGCCCTGTCCCGCGGGGGGACTATGGCTACACCTTC	CASSPVPRGDYGYTF
TRBV4-1	NA	TRBD2	TRBJ2-1	TGCGCCAGCAGCCACCTTAGCGGGGGGGCTGGCTACAATGAGCAGTTCTTC	CASSHLSGGAGYNEQFF
TRBV25-1	NA	NA	TRBJ2-7	TGTGCCAGCAGTGAATATTTGGGCCTTTTTCACTTC	CASSEYLGLFHF
TRBV5-1	NA	TRBD2	TRBJ2-3	TGCGCCAGCAGTCCCGCGGGGGGCCGGCCAGATACGCAGTATTTT	CASSPAGGRPDTQYF
TRBV9	NA	NA	TRBJ2-3	TGTGCCAGCAGCGGCCTCCGCGGCGGTTGGACGCAGTATTTT	CASSGLRGGWTQYF
TRBV2	NA	TRBD2	TRBJ2-3	TGTGCCAGCAGCGAGGGACTAGCGGGAGAAGATACGCAGTATTTT	CASSEGLAGEDTQYF
TRBV15	NA	NA	TRBJ2-3	TGTGCCACCAGCAGCCTAGCAACTGGCACAGATACGCAGTATTTT	CATSSLATGTDTQYF